What follows are 8 T cell receptor beta chains derived from one specimen sequenced in a study of T cell responses to AZD1222 COVID-19 vaccine (dated by TCRdb to the early 2020s). Sample time point, as interpreted from the label and publication: baseline before first vaccination. The library was generated by the immunoSEQ multiplex PCR assay. The clones in this table, taken by TCRdb from immuneACCESS, are in-frame only. Not every clone is retained; where verified, under half of the shortfall comes from an unresolved V gene, and the cause of the rest is unknown. This sample gives 70,000 to 95,000 clones in total; under 95% of them show up just once. The ten biggest clones cover 4.2% of the sample. This specimen consisted of peripheral blood, obtained on day 0 of AZD1222 vaccination. The receptors derive from an adult in good health.

The J gene is TRBJ2-1, the V gene TRBV20-1, with 11 positions matching TRBD2. Germline trimming cut 3 bases from V and 4 bases from J; bases unmatched to any gene: 8. This CDR3 has 16 residues. Germline lookup yields CDR1 DFQATT and CDR2 SNEGSKA (reference sequence). CDR3 sequence reads: CSASTPSGGFYNEQFF. DNA of the CDR3: TGCAGTGCTAGTACTCCTAGCGGGGGGTTTTACAATGAGCAGTTCTTC.

This clone was recorded once. The gene calls are TRBV5-8 and TRBJ2-5; TRBD1 might be the D (6 bases). V was pared by 3 bases and J by 3 bases, with 18 bases between. CDR3 size: 16 residues. Germline CDR1 is SGHTS and CDR2 is YDEGEE. Here the CDR3 reads CASSSKFDRIKETQYF. In nucleotides, the CDR3 is TGTGCCAGCAGCTCAAAATTCGACAGGATCAAAGAGACCCAGTACTTC.

The DNA for the CDR3 is TGCAGCGTTGAAGAAACGGGAAGCGAGGGTCGGGGCTACACCTTC. This gives the protein CSVEETGSEGRGYTF. The chain carries TRBV29-1 and TRBJ1-2; D is ambiguous. Trimming shortened V by 0 bases and J by 8 bases, and 19 bases separated the two germline ends. This CDR3 has 15 residues. Germline V gene sequence: CDR1 SQVTM, CDR2 ANQGSEA. Drawing the rest from reference TRBV29-1 and TRBJ1-2, the complete variable domain is SAVISQKPSRDICQRGTSLTIQCQVDSQVTMMFWYRQQPGQSLTLIATANQGSEATYESGFVIDKFPISRPNLTFSTLTVSNMSPEDSSIYLCSVEETGSEGRGYTFGSGTRLTVV.

A single count supports this clone. The chain combines TRBV13 with TRBJ2-7; tentative D call: TRBD2 (5 bases). Germline V gene lookup returns CDR1 PRHDT and CDR2 FYEKMQ (reference sequence). Trimming left V 1 base short and J 4 bases short, with 11 bases between. CDR3 length equals 14 residues. The CDR3 DNA sequence: TGTGCCAGCAGCTTAGTAAGGGAGAATTACGAGCAGTACTTC. Residues: CASSLVRENYEQYF.

V and J are TRBV5-1 and TRBJ1-1; TRBD1 aligns across 8 bases. There are 17 residues in the CDR3. Germline CDR1 SGHRS, CDR2 YFSETQ. V lost 5 bases to trimming and J lost 3 bases; unmatched junction nucleotides: 15. CDR3 sequence: CASSTHVRDRWDTEAFF. In DNA, the CDR3 is TGCGCCAGCAGTACCCACGTCCGGGACAGGTGGGACACTGAAGCTTTCTTT.

The chain links TRBV5-4 to TRBJ1-4, with TRBD1 as a possible D gene (6 bases). In germline, CDR1 is SGHNT, CDR2 YYREEE (reference sequence). The CDR3 covers 16 residues. Trimming pared 5 bases from V and 0 bases from J, leaving 14 bases between. CDR3 protein: CASRAGDGATNEKLFF. In DNA, the CDR3 is TGTGCCAGCAGAGCAGGGGATGGAGCAACTAATGAAAAACTGTTTTTT.

The chain carries TRBV3-1 (or the pseudogene TRBV3-2) and TRBJ2-7, with D unclear. This CDR3 spans 11 amino acids. Trimming stripped 0 bases from V and 7 bases from J, with 4 bases between. Germline V gene lookup returns CDR1 LGHDT and CDR2 YNNKEL (reference sequence). CDR3 loop: CASSQDGEQYF. The CDR3, as DNA: TGTGCCAGCAGCCAAGACGGGGAGCAGTACTTC.

A word on this clone: The final CDR3 position lacks the conserved phenylalanine or tryptophan, pointing to a likely read error. No DNA is shown, since the ends of the CDR3 on it are uncertain; the CDR3 is the one TCRdb lists. This sequence joins TRBV24-1 and TRBJ1-2. A total of 9 residues make up the CDR3, ends included. Germline V gene data show CDR1 as KGHDR and CDR2 as SFDVKD. CDR3: CATSDLLNA.